Below are 24 T cell receptor beta chains sequenced from a single sample in a study of T cell clonality in common variable immunodeficiency. Points from the study as a whole: In common variable immunodeficiency, TCR beta chains reportedly carried fewer deletions and N-nucleotide insertions.

TCRdb's copy holds only in-frame clones and misses some; the assay was immunoSEQ multiplex PCR. The sample yields more than 20,000 clones, without any singletons. These TCRs' antigens remain unknown. Sample: peripheral blood mononuclear cells. Receptors were obtained from a human donor with common variable immunodeficiency.

A remark on this clone: The observed sequence ends 3 residues before the CDR3 terminus, with the missing tail filled in from the germline J gene. This chain joins TRBV5-1 and TRBJ2-1, with TRBD1 as a possible D gene (5 bases). Between the trimmed V and J ends, which lost 5 bases and 0 bases, there was a span of 12 bases. This CDR3 has 15 residues. Looked up from germline, CDR1 is SGHRS and CDR2 is YFSETQ. The part of the CDR3 DNA that was read is TGCGCCAGCAGAAACGCCCAGGGCTCCTACAATGAG. Translation: CASRNAQGSYNE. The CDR3 reads in full as CASRNAQGSYNEQFF.

This clone turned up a few times. The read ends 3 residues early relative to the CDR3; the germline J gene fills the gap. The chain combines TRBV6-4 with TRBJ2-5; D gene unclear. Germline V gene sequence: CDR1 MRHNA, CDR2 SNTAGT. The CDR3 is 15 amino acids. Trimming took off 5 bases at V and 1 base at J, with 14 bases between the two ends. CDR3 amino acids: CASSPTSGSQETQYF. The part of the CDR3 DNA that was read is TGTGCCAGCAGTCCCACGTCAGGTAGCCAAGAGACC.

This clone was seen only a few times. This CDR3 is CASSEAGGWVNNEQFF. The part of the CDR3 DNA that was read is TGTGCCAGCAGTGAAGCAGGAGGGTGGGTAAACAATGAG. The chain recombines TRBV2 with TRBJ2-1; perhaps TRBD2 as D (6 bases). The observed sequence ends 3 residues before the CDR3 terminus, with the missing tail filled in from the germline J gene. V was clipped by 0 bases and J by 5 bases, with 14 bases between them. Germline values: CDR1 SNHLY, CDR2 FYNNEI. CDR3 size: 16 residues. The full variable domain, rest sourced from reference TRBV2 and TRBJ2-1, is EPEVTQTPSHQVTQMGQEVILRCVPISNHLYFYWYRQILGQKVEFLVSFYNNEISEKSEIFDDQFSVERPDGSNFTLKIRSTKLEDSAMYFCASSEAGGWVNNEQFFGPGTRLTVL.

This clone occurred a few times. Read data end 3 residues before the CDR3 end; the end is taken from the germline J gene. The chain employs TRBV7-9 and TRBJ2-3; TRBD2 matches 9 bases. Germline loops: CDR1 SEHNR, CDR2 FQNEAQ (reference sequence). V trimming: 5 bases; J trimming: 6 bases; junction bases outside the gene matches: 9. This CDR3 is 15 amino acids long. Partial CDR3 DNA: TGTGCCAGCAGCCCCCCAAGACTAGCGGTGGATACG. As protein: CASSPPRLAVDT. The full CDR3 sequence reads CASSPPRLAVDTQYF.

A note on this clone: The missing CDR3 end, 3 residues past where the read stops, is filled in from the germline J gene. This sequence joins TRBV18 and TRBJ2-5, with D uncertain. From germline, CDR1 is KGHSH and CDR2 LQKENI. The CDR3 contains 13 residues. V lost 3 bases, J lost 5 bases, and 10 bases lay in between. The CDR3 reads CASSPLRRETQYF. CDR3 DNA, as far as it was read: TGTGCCAGCTCACCGCTACGTCGGGAGACC.

This clone was seen more than once but under ten times. The DNA ends 3 residues before the CDR3 does, and the rest of the CDR3 is filled in from the germline J gene. V gene TRBV7-2 combines with J gene TRBJ2-5; TRBD2 matches 8 bases. V trimming: 4 bases; J trimming: 0 bases; junction bases outside the gene matches: 4. This CDR3 has 15 residues. The germline V gene encodes CDR1 SGHTA and CDR2 FQGNSA. Incomplete CDR3 DNA: TGTGCCAGCAGCTCCAGCGGGAGCAACCAAGAGACC. Its translation: CASSSSGSNQET. Given in full, the CDR3 is CASSSSGSNQETQYF.

This clone is labeled medium-sized. The read ends 3 residues shy of where the CDR3 ends; the end is completed using the germline J gene. This chain connects TRBV12-3 or TRBV12-4 to TRBJ2-1, with D possibly matching TRBD2 (5 bases). The length of the CDR3 is 16 residues. Trimming took off 6 bases at V and 0 bases at J, with 15 bases between the two ends. The CDR3 protein is CASRTAGASSYNEQFF. CDR3 bases read: TGTGCCAGCAGGACTGCGGGTGCAAGCTCCTACAATGAG.

This clone was recorded at least ten times. The read ends 3 residues before the CDR3 terminus; that terminus is restored from the germline J gene. The chain employs TRBV18 and TRBJ2-3; D possibly uses TRBD1 or TRBD2 (5 bases each). Germline V CDR1 and CDR2: KGHSH, LQKENI. The CDR3 sequence is 14 residues long. The ends were cut back, 2 bases at V and 4 bases at J, with 10 bases in the middle. This chain's CDR3 is CASSPKGRSDTQYF. Partial CDR3 DNA: TGTGCCAGCTCACCAAAGGGGAGATCAGATACG.

The table lists this clone with many counts. The read finishes 3 residues shy of the CDR3 end, and the germline J gene is used to complete it. The chain combines TRBV7-6 with TRBJ2-5, with 11 bases aligning to TRBD2. The germline gives CDR1 SGHVS, CDR2 FNYEAQ. V shed 5 bases and J 5 bases; nucleotides not matched to a gene: 7. The CDR3 spans 15 residues. CDR3 bases read: TGTGCCAGCAGCCTACTAGCGGGAGTGGGGGAGACC. Translating it yields CASSLLAGVGET. In full, the CDR3 reads CASSLLAGVGETQYF.

In its sample, this clone was seen many times. The CDR3 end is not reached by the read, which stops 3 residues before it; the germline J gene fills it in. The V call is TRBV30, the J call TRBJ1-5; 10 nucleotides agree with TRBD1. V lost 2 bases, J lost 9 bases, and 4 bases stayed unmatched. There are 13 residues in the CDR3. Germline V gives CDR1 GTSNPN, CDR2 SVGIG (reference sequence). Incomplete CDR3 DNA: TGTGCCTGGAGTCGACAGGGGGCCGGGCCC. Translated, it gives CAWSRQGAGP. In full, the CDR3 is CAWSRQGAGPQHF.

This clone showed up just a few times. The part of the CDR3 DNA that was read is TGTGCCTGGAACCCTGAGGCGGATTTCGGGGAG. It is translated as CAWNPEADFGE. The complete CDR3 reads CAWNPEADFGELFF. This chain connects TRBV30 to TRBJ2-2; no clear D. The read ends 3 residues shy of where the CDR3 ends; the end is completed using the germline J gene. The germline V gene has CDR1 GTSNPN and CDR2 SVGIG (reference sequence). The V end was cut by 4 bases, the J end by 7 bases, with 16 bases between. The CDR3 is 14 residues long.

A word on this clone: The read ends 3 residues shy of where the CDR3 ends; the end is completed using the germline J gene. The chain combines TRBV2 with TRBJ1-2; 8 nucleotides line up with TRBD1. This CDR3 region has 12 residues. The germline V gene has CDR1 SNHLY and CDR2 FYNNEI. Unmatched junction bases numbered 5, after V lost 7 bases and J lost 7 bases. The sequenced CDR3 bases are TGTGCCAGCAACCTCGGGACAGGTGGC. This codes for CASNLGTGG. The full CDR3 protein reads CASNLGTGGYTF.

Regarding this clone: The sequenced fragment ends 3 residues before the CDR3 boundary, so the rest is inferred from the germline J gene. The genes are TRBV7-9 and TRBJ2-1; TRBD2 matches 14 bases. J was trimmed by 8 bases and V by 5 bases; bases with no gene match: 5. This CDR3 comprises 15 residues. In germline, CDR1 is SEHNR, CDR2 FQNEAQ (reference sequence). The CDR3 loop is CASSRGLAGVDEQFF. The sequenced part of the CDR3 DNA is TGTGCCAGCAGCAGGGGACTAGCGGGAGTCGATGAG.

Worth noting for this clone: The sequence runs out 3 residues before the end of the CDR3; the remainder is reconstructed from the germline J gene. The J gene is TRBJ2-1, the V gene TRBV5-1, with D possibly matching TRBD1 (6 bases). The CDR3 consists of 13 residues. CDR1 SGHRS and CDR2 YFSETQ come from the germline V gene. The germline V and J ends were trimmed by 7 bases and 7 bases, with 15 bases remaining between them. This CDR3 is CASGGSLSNEQFF. The CDR3 bases that were read are TGCGCCAGCGGGGGCAGCCTTAGTAATGAG.

Ten or more counts support this clone. The DNA ends 3 residues before the CDR3 does, and the rest of the CDR3 is filled in from the germline J gene. This chain links TRBV20-1 with TRBJ2-1; 7 bases are a match to TRBD2. CDR3 length: 15 residues. V was clipped by 3 bases and J by 0 bases; unmatched bases: 5. Germline V lookup: CDR1 DFQATT, CDR2 SNEGSKA (reference sequence). The CDR3 protein is CSASGGGSSYNEQFF. CDR3 DNA (partial): TGCAGTGCTAGCGGCGGGGGTAGCTCCTACAATGAG.

This clone appeared many times. A junction boundary mismatches the germline segment, possibly from a read error. From the germline J gene comes the end of the CDR3, since the read stops 3 residues before it. V is TRBV20-1 and J is TRBJ2-2, with 8 bases that match TRBD1. Germline CDR1 reads DFQATT; CDR2 reads SNEGSKA (reference sequence). This CDR3 is 15 amino acids long. CDR3 amino acids: CSAGETGVRTGELFF. Incomplete CDR3 DNA: TGCAGTGCTGGAGAGACAGGGGTGCGTACCGGGGAG.

This clone was observed a handful of times. Read coverage stops 3 residues before the CDR3 terminus; the germline J gene supplies the remainder. The chain uses TRBV20-1 and TRBJ2-7; 11 bases are shared with TRBD2. The junction had 9 bases not matched to a gene; V was cut back by 3 bases and J by 2 bases. The CDR3 totals 16 residues. Looked up from germline, CDR1 is DFQATT and CDR2 is SNEGSKA (reference sequence). The part of the CDR3 DNA that was read is TGCAGTGCTAGCCCTCGACTAGCGGGGCGAACCTACGAG. This encodes CSASPRLAGRTYE. The whole CDR3 protein is CSASPRLAGRTYEQYF.

This clone was seen repeatedly, ten times or more. The CDR3 end is not reached by the read, which stops 3 residues before it; the germline J gene fills it in. This rearrangement joins TRBV12-5 to TRBJ2-4, with a tentative D call TRBD1 (5 bases). The CDR3 is made up of 12 amino acids. V was clipped by 8 bases and J by 7 bases, with 12 bases between them. Germline values: CDR1 LGHNT, CDR2 FRNRAP. CDR3 bases read: TGTGCTAGTAGCCTCGACAGCAACATT. This encodes CASSLDSNI. The CDR3 reads in full as CASSLDSNIQYF. Drawing the rest from reference TRBV12-5 and TRBJ2-4, the complete variable domain is DARVTQTPRHKVTEMGQEVTMRCQPILGHNTVFWYRQTMMQGLELLAYFRNRAPLDDSGMPKDRFSAEMPDATLATLKIQPSEPRDSAVYFCASSLDSNIQYFGAGTRLSVL.

This clone was counted between two and nine times. The read ends 3 residues early relative to the CDR3; the germline J gene fills the gap. This sequence joins TRBV30 and TRBJ2-7; 8 nucleotides line up with TRBD2. There are 17 residues in the CDR3. Germline V gene sequence: CDR1 GTSNPN, CDR2 SVGIG (reference sequence). Trimming took 2 bases from V and 2 from J; bases not matched to a gene: 14. CDR3 DNA, as far as it was read: TGTGCCTGGAGTCCGACCCCCACTAGCGGAGGAACCTACGAG. Encoded protein: CAWSPTPTSGGTYE. In full, the CDR3 reads CAWSPTPTSGGTYEQYF.

This clone was counted at least ten times. The read terminates 3 residues before the CDR3 end, so the remaining end is supplied by the germline J gene. The chain links TRBV20-1 to TRBJ1-2; a weak D match, TRBD1 (6 bases). The germline V gene encodes CDR1 DFQATT and CDR2 SNEGSKA (reference sequence). V lost 0 bases to trimming and J lost 2 bases, with 10 bases between them. The CDR3 runs 14 residues. CDR3 residues: CSARDPGGNYGYTF. CDR3 DNA, as far as it was read: TGCAGTGCTAGAGATCCGGGGGGCAACTATGGC.

This clone was picked up a small number of times. The read falls 3 residues short of the CDR3 end, and the missing part is taken from the germline J gene. J is TRBJ2-3 and V is TRBV18; 12 bases match TRBD2. The germline V gene encodes CDR1 KGHSH and CDR2 LQKENI. With V trimmed by 6 bases and J by 3 bases, 4 bases remained unmatched. The CDR3 is 15 amino acids. The part of the CDR3 DNA that was read is TGTGCCAGCTCTCCTGGACTAGCGGGAACAGATACG. Protein product: CASSPGLAGTDT. The whole CDR3 region reads CASSPGLAGTDTQYF.

This clone was observed a few times. The sequence runs out 3 residues before the end of the CDR3; the remainder is reconstructed from the germline J gene. The chain has TRBV30 and TRBJ2-7; perhaps TRBD2 as D (9 bases). Germline V gene lookup returns CDR1 GTSNPN and CDR2 SVGIG (reference sequence). The CDR3 covers 17 residues. The V end lost 3 bases, the J end lost 6 bases, and 27 bases lay between the germline ends. The CDR3 is CAWSDRGFVSGSTEQYF. CDR3 DNA (partial): TGTGCCTGGAGCGACAGGGGATTCGTTAGCGGGAGCACCGAG.

This clone occurred a few times. The read halts 3 residues ahead of the CDR3 end, with the missing end drawn from the germline J gene. This chain uses TRBV5-6 with TRBJ2-5; the D gene is possibly TRBD1 (7 bases). The CDR3 length is 15 residues. CDR1 and CDR2 from the germline V gene are SGHDT and YYEEEE. Trimming cost V 0 bases and J 2 bases, with 11 bases left between them. CDR3 DNA (partial): TGTGCCAGCAGCTTGGAGACAGGGAGGCAAGAGACC. Amino acids: CASSLETGRQET. The complete CDR3 sequence is CASSLETGRQETQYF. The full variable domain, rest sourced from reference TRBV5-6 and TRBJ2-5, is DAGVTQSPTHLIKTRGQQVTLRCSPKSGHDTVSWYQQALGQGPQFIFQYYEEEERQRGNFPDRFSGHQFPNYSSELNVNALLLGDSALYLCASSLETGRQETQYFGPGTRLLVL.

This clone was recorded many times. The sequence runs out 3 residues before the end of the CDR3; the remainder is reconstructed from the germline J gene. This chain connects TRBV5-1 to TRBJ2-1; a weak D match, TRBD1 (6 bases). V was shortened by 4 bases and J by 6 bases, with 11 bases between the two germline ends. The CDR3 length is 13 residues. Germline V gives CDR1 SGHRS, CDR2 YFSETQ. The CDR3 loop reads CASSPDRTNEQFF. CDR3 bases read: TGCGCCAGCAGCCCTGACAGGACCAATGAG.